What follows are 21 T cell receptor beta chains derived from one specimen sequenced in a study of regulatory T cells in long-lasting Graves disease. Time point defined: persistent/refractory GD, antithyroid drugs over 5 years with positive TRAb. RNA from PBMCs was the source of the TCR library. The authors built TCR beta libraries using iRepertoire HTBI primers and Arm-PCR of CDR3 regions. MiXCR, run by TCRdb on the multiplex PCR reads, gives a single entry per CDR3 protein. The sample has approximately 500,000 distinct CDR3 sequences, around a fifth seen once. The source was peripheral blood mononuclear cells (PBMCs), collected when the disease was refractory, from a patient treated with antithyroid drugs. The receptors originated from a female donor with Graves disease.

This clonotype occurred once. The J gene is TRBJ2-7, the V gene TRBV12-5; TRBD1 matches 8 bases. Germline values: CDR1 LGHNT, CDR2 FRNRAP. The V and J ends lost 1 base and 9 bases, in that order; junction bases with no gene match: 11. CDR3 length: 15 residues. The CDR3 DNA reads as TGTGCTAGTGGTTTGGATATTGGGACAGGCTCCGGGCAGTACTTC. It specifies CASGLDIGTGSGQYF.

This clonotype turned up a few times. This chain links TRBV19 with TRBJ1-1, with D possibly TRBD1 on 5 matching bases. Germline assignment: CDR1 LNHDA and CDR2 SQIVND (reference sequence). The CDR3 is made up of 14 amino acids. Trimming left V 3 bases short and J 4 bases short, with 12 bases between. Written as DNA, the CDR3 is TGTGCCAGTAGTATTGGGCAGGGTAGCACTGAAGCTTTCTTT. This encodes CASSIGQGSTEAFF. Using reference TRBV19 and TRBJ1-1 for the parts outside the CDR3, the full variable domain is DGGITQSPKYLFRKEGQNVTLSCEQNLNHDAMYWYRQDPGQGLRLIYYSQIVNDFQKGDIAEGYSVSREKKESFPLTVTSAQKNPTAFYLCASSIGQGSTEAFFGQGTRLTVV.

This clonotype was recorded a few times. The J gene is TRBJ1-6, the V gene TRBV4-1; D uncertain. V lost 1 base to trimming and J lost 7 bases, with 8 bases between them. Germline lookup yields CDR1 MGHRA and CDR2 YSYEKL. The CDR3 covers 14 residues. This chain's CDR3 is CASSQVGLNSPLHF. The CDR3 DNA reads as TGCGCCAGCAGCCAAGTAGGGCTGAATTCACCCCTCCACTTT.

This clonotype has a count of ten or more. The chain joins TRBV7-8 to TRBJ1-1; D not resolved. Per the germline V gene, CDR1 is SGHVS and CDR2 is FQNEAQ. This CDR3 has 13 residues. With 1 base removed from V and 4 bases from J, the gap between germline ends came to 7 bases. The CDR3 DNA reads as TGTGCCAGCAGCTTAGTGTTGGGCACTGAAGCTTTCTTT. Protein sequence: CASSLVLGTEAFF.

At least ten counts were recorded for this clonotype. V usage is TRBV12-3 or TRBV12-4 and J usage is TRBJ1-1; possibly TRBD1 for D (5 bases). This CDR3 comprises 14 residues. The V and J ends lost 5 bases and 3 bases respectively, with 13 bases between them. This CDR3 reads CASSGGTRDTEAFF. CDR3 nucleotides: TGTGCCAGCAGTGGGGGGACTCGGGACACTGAAGCTTTCTTT.

Regarding this clonotype: A much larger clone is a single base away; this may be a read error. V is TRBV6-9 and J is TRBJ2-5; D call uncertain. The CDR3 covers 14 residues. The V end lost 3 bases, the J end lost 5 bases, and 13 bases lay between the germline ends. Looked up from germline, CDR1 is MNHGY and CDR2 is SVAAGI. The chain's CDR3 is CASSYFLSVETQYF. DNA for the CDR3: TGTGCCAGCAGTTACTTTCTTTCAGTGGAGACCCAGTACTTC.

This clonotype was seen only a few times. The chain carries TRBV4-1 and TRBJ2-5; D gene ambiguous. CDR1 is MGHRA, CDR2 YSYEKL, per germline. Trimming removed 4 bases at V and 3 bases at J, with 18 bases between. This CDR3 has 16 residues. The chain's CDR3 is CASSLIYGQSKETQYF. CDR3 bases: TGCGCCAGCAGCCTGATTTATGGTCAGAGCAAAGAGACCCAGTACTTC.

This clonotype turned up a few times. The chain couples TRBV20-1 to TRBJ2-7; TRBD2 matches at 10 bases. The germline CDR1 and CDR2 sequences are DFQATT and SNEGSKA (reference sequence). CDR3 size: 14 residues. V dropped 0 bases and J dropped 3; count of bases not matched to a gene: 2. CDR3 bases: TGCAGTGCTAGAGATATAGCGGGGGGCTACGAGCAGTACTTC. Its protein is CSARDIAGGYEQYF.

The chain joins TRBV12-3 or TRBV12-4 to TRBJ2-7, with D perhaps given as TRBD1 or TRBD2 (5 bases each). The CDR3 has 13 residues. V dropped 3 bases and J dropped 5 bases, with 11 bases sitting between them. CDR3 residues: CASSFGTPDEQYF. CDR3 DNA: TGTGCCAGCAGTTTCGGGACCCCCGACGAGCAGTACTTC.

The chain joins TRBV9 to TRBJ2-5; a weak D match, TRBD1 (5 bases). CDR1 SGDLS and CDR2 YYNGEE come from the germline V gene. Trimming took off 3 bases at V and 1 base at J, with 13 bases between the two ends. CDR3 size: 15 residues. The CDR3 DNA reads as TGTGCCAGCAGCGGTAGGGGCGCGGCCCAAGAGACCCAGTACTTC. Protein: CASSGRGAAQETQYF.

The chain recombines TRBV24-1 with TRBJ1-3, with TRBD1 as a possible D gene (6 bases). This CDR3 region has 14 residues. CDR1 is KGHDR, CDR2 SFDVKD, per germline. V shed 4 bases and J shed 2 bases, with 8 bases lying between them. The CDR3 DNA is TGTGCCACCAGTGAGCCAGGGGCTGGAAACACCATATATTTT. Its protein is CATSEPGAGNTIYF.

Ten or more counts support this clonotype. The chain joins TRBV12-3 or TRBV12-4 to TRBJ2-2, with D tentatively TRBD1 (5 bases). The CDR3 is 14 amino acids. V dropped 7 bases and J dropped 2 bases, with 11 bases sitting between them. CDR3 amino acids: CASIGDSNTGELFF. The CDR3, as DNA: TGTGCCAGCATTGGCGACAGTAACACCGGGGAGCTGTTTTTT.

In regard to this clonotype: This may be a read error: a much more frequent sequence differs by one nucleotide. The V gene is TRBV2, the J gene TRBJ1-2; D is unresolved. Germline V gene sequence: CDR1 SNHLY, CDR2 FYNNEI. The length of the CDR3 is 14 residues. CDR3 DNA: TGTGCCGGCAGTGAGCAGCTAACTAACTATGGCTACACCTTC. Its protein is CAGSEQLTNYGYTF.

The J gene is TRBJ1-1, the V gene TRBV29-1; D is unclear. The germline CDR1 and CDR2 sequences are SQVTM and ANQGSEA. This CDR3 is built from 13 residues. The V end lost 4 bases, the J end lost 3 bases, and 12 bases lay between the germline ends. The DNA of the CDR3 is TGCAGCGTTGGGACGGCGTCGGACACTGAAGCTTTCTTT. Protein product: CSVGTASDTEAFF.

This clonotype was detected only a few times. The V gene is TRBV29-1, the J gene TRBJ2-7, with D maybe TRBD1 (5 bases). V lost 0 bases, J lost 5 bases, and 11 bases lay in between. The CDR3 spans 13 residues. Germline assignment: CDR1 SQVTM and CDR2 ANQGSEA. The CDR3 region has the DNA TGCAGCGTTGAAGATCAGGGCTTCCACGAGCAGTACTTC. It yields the protein CSVEDQGFHEQYF.

This sequence joins TRBV5-1 and TRBJ1-2; D ambiguous. The CDR3 extends over 15 amino acids. From germline, CDR1 is SGHRS and CDR2 YFSETQ. V was clipped by 1 base and J by 1 base, with 11 bases between them. The DNA of the CDR3 is TGCGCCAGCAGCTTGAATTTCGTGGTTAACTATGGCTACACCTTC. This gives the protein CASSLNFVVNYGYTF.

To note about this clonotype: Its ends do not fully match the called genes, so a read error is possible. The chain uses TRBV5-1 and TRBJ2-4, with D possibly TRBD2 on 5 matching bases. This CDR3 has 14 residues. Germline V CDR1 and CDR2: SGHRS, YFSETQ. CDR3 in amino acids: CASSLDLAENIQYF. The CDR3 DNA follows: TGCGCCAGCAGCTTAGATCTAGCCGAAAACATTCAGTACTTC.

This clonotype was seen at least ten times. The CDR3: CASSFPGQGARNVELFF. The CDR3 DNA reads TGTGCCAGCAGCTTCCCGGGTCAGGGGGCGAGGAATGTGGAGCTGTTTTTT. This chain joins TRBV28 and TRBJ2-2, with TRBD1 matching 8 bases. Losses at the gene ends were 6 bases for V and 10 bases for J; bases not matched to a gene: 19. The CDR3 consists of 17 residues. The germline V gene encodes CDR1 MDHEN and CDR2 SYDVKM.

This clonotype occurred once. A much larger clone differs by one base, so this may be a read error. The gene calls are TRBV3-1 and TRBJ1-6, with no clear D. Trimming took 4 bases from V and 7 from J, leaving 8 bases between them. This CDR3 is built from 13 residues. Germline CDR1 and CDR2: LGHDT and YNNKEL (reference sequence). The CDR3, as DNA: TGTGCCAGCAGCCCGAATGGAAATTCACCCCTCCACTTT. Translated: CASSPNGNSPLHF.

With regard to this clonotype: A read error may be the cause here, since a much bigger clone is one base away. Here the CDR3 DNA reads TGCAGTGCCTCCGGGACAGTGGGTGGAAAACTGTTTTTT. It yields the protein CSASGTVGGKLFF. The chain employs TRBV20-1 and TRBJ1-4; 7 nucleotides agree with TRBD1. Germline V gives CDR1 DFQATT, CDR2 SNEGSKA (reference sequence). V trimming: 6 bases; J trimming: 10 bases; junction bases outside the gene matches: 11. The CDR3 is made up of 13 amino acids.

This clonotype was recorded at least ten times. This chain joins TRBV19 and TRBJ2-7; 10 bases map to TRBD1. The CDR3 has 15 amino acids. Per the germline V gene, CDR1 is LNHDA and CDR2 is SQIVND (reference sequence). Germline trimming cut 5 bases from V and 2 bases from J; bases unmatched to any gene: 6. In DNA form, the CDR3 reads TGTGCCAGTAGTCCAACCGGGACAGGGGCCTACGAGCAGTACTTC. It yields the protein CASSPTGTGAYEQYF.